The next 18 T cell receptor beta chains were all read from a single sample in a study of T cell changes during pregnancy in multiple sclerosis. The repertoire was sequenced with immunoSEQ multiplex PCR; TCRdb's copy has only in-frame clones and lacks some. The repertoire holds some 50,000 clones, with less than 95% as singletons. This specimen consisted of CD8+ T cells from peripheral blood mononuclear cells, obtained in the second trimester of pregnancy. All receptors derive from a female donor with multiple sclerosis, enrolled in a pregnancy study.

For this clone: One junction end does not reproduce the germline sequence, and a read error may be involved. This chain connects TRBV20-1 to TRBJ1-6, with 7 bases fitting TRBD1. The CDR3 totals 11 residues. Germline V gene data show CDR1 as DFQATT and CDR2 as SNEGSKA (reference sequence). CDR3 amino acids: CSALGGDSIPF. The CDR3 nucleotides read TGCAGTGCCCTAGGAGGGGACAGTATACCCTTT.

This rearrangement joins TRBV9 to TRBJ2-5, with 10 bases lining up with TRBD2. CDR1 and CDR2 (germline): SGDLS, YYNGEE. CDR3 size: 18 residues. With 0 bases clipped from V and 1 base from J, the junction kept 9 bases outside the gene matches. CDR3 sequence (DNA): TGTGCCAGCAGCGTAGGCTCTAGCGGGGGCGCGATCCAAGAGACCCAGTACTTC. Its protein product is CASSVGSSGGAIQETQYF.

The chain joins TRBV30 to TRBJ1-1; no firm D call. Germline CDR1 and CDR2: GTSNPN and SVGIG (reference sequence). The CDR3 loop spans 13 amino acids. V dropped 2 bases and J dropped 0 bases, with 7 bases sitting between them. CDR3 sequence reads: CAWSRGLNTEAFF. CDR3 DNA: TGTGCCTGGAGTCGAGGGTTGAACACTGAAGCTTTCTTT. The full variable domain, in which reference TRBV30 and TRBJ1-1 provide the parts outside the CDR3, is SQTIHQWPATLVQPVGSPLSLECTVEGTSNPNLYWYRQAAGRGLQLLFYSVGIGQISSEVPQNLSASRPQDRQFILSSKKLLLSDSGFYLCAWSRGLNTEAFFGQGTRLTVV.

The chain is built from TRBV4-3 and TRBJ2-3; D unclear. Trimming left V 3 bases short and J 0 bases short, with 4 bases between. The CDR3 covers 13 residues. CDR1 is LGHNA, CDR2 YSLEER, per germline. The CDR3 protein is CASSQASTDTQYF. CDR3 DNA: TGCGCCAGCAGCCAGGCTAGCACAGATACGCAGTATTTT.

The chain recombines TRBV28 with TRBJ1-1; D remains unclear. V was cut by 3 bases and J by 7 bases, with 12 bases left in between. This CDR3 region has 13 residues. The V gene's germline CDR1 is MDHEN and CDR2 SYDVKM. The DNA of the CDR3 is TGTGCCAGCAGTTTTCCGCTGGGCCTTGAAGCTTTCTTT. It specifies CASSFPLGLEAFF.

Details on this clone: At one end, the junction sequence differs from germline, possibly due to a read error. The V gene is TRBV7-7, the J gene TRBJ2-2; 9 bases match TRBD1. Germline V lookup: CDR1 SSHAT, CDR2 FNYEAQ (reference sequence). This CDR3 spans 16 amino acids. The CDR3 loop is CASSPPGGQGNGELFF. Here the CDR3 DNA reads TGTGCTAGCAGCCCACCGGGTGGACAGGGGAACGGGGAGCTGTTTTTT.

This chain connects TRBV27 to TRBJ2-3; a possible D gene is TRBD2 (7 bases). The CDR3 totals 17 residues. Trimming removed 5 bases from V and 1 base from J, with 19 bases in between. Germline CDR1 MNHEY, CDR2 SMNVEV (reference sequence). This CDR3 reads CASSKHSIGGGTDTQYF. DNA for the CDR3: TGTGCCAGCAGTAAACATTCTATAGGGGGGGGCACAGATACGCAGTATTTT.

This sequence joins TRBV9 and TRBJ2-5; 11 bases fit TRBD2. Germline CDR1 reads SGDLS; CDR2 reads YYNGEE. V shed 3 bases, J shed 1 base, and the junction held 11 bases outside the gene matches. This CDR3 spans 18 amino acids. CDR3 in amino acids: CASSESGTSGGIQETQYF. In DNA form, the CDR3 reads TGTGCCAGCAGCGAGTCGGGTACTAGCGGGGGCATCCAAGAGACCCAGTACTTC.

The CDR3 DNA reads as TGCGCCAGCAGCCAAAGGCAGGCGCCCTACGAGCAGTACTTC. Translation gives CASSQRQAPYEQYF. V and J are TRBV4-1 and TRBJ2-7; D uncertain. Germline values: CDR1 MGHRA, CDR2 YSYEKL. V was pared by 2 bases and J by 2 bases, with 10 bases between. The CDR3 length is 14 residues.

In nucleotides, the CDR3 is TGTGCCAGCAGCTTAGATGTGTTTCGCTATGGCTACACCTTC. Encoded protein: CASSLDVFRYGYTF. The J gene is TRBJ1-2, the V gene TRBV7-2, with unresolved D. This CDR3 has 14 residues. Trimming shortened V by 1 base and J by 4 bases, and 10 bases separated the two germline ends. Per the germline V gene, CDR1 is SGHTA and CDR2 is FQGNSA.

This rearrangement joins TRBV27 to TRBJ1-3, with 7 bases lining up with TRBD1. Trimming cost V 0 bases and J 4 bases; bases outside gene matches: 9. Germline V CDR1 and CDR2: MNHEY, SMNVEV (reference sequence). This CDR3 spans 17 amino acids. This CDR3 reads CASSLSIAGGLGNTIYF. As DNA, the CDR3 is TGTGCCAGCAGTTTATCGATAGCAGGGGGTTTAGGAAACACCATATATTTT.

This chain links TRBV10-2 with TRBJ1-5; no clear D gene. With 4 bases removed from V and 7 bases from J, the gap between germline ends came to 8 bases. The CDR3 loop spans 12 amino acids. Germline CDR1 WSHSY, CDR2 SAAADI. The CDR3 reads CASSATEQPQHF. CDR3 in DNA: TGCGCCAGCAGTGCCACGGAGCAGCCCCAGCATTTT.

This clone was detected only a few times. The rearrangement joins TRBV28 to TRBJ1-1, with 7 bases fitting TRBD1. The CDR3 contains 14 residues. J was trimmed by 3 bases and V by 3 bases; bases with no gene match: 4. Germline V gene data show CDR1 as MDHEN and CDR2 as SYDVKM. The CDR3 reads CASSFGTVYTEAFF. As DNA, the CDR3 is TGTGCCAGCAGTTTTGGGACAGTATACACTGAAGCTTTCTTT.

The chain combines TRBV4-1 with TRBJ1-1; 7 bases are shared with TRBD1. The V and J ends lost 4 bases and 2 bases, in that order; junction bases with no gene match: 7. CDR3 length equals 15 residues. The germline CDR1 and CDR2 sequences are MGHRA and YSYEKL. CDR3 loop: CASSPRTGYNTEAFF. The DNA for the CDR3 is TGCGCCAGCAGCCCCCGGACAGGCTACAACACTGAAGCTTTCTTT.

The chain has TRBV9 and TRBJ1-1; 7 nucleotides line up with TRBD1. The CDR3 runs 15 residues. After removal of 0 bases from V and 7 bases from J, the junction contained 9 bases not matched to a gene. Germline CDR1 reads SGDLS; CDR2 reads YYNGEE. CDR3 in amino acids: CASSVEAGGYNEAFF. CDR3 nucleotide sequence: TGTGCCAGCAGCGTAGAGGCAGGGGGTTACAATGAAGCTTTCTTT.

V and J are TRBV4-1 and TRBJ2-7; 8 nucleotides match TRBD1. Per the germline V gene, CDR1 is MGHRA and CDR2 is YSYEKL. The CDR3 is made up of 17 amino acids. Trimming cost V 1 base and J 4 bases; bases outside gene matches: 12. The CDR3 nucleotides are TGCGCCAGCAGCCAAGTCCCATTGACAGGGGCGACATACGAGCAGTACTTC. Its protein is CASSQVPLTGATYEQYF.

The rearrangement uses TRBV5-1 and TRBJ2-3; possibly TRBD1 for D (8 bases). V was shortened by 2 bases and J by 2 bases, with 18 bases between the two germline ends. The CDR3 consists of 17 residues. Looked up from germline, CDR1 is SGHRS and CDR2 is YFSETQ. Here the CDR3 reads CASSFTGGATYTDTQYF. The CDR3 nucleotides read TGCGCCAGCAGCTTCACAGGGGGGGCGACTTACACAGATACGCAGTATTTT.

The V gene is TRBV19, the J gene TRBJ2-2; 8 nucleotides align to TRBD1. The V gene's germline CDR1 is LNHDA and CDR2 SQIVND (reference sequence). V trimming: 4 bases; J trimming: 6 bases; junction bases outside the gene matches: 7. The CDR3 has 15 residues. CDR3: CASSTGWTGPGELFF. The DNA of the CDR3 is TGTGCCAGTAGTACGGGATGGACAGGGCCCGGGGAGCTGTTTTTT. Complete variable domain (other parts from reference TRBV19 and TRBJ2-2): DGGITQSPKYLFRKEGQNVTLSCEQNLNHDAMYWYRQDPGQGLRLIYYSQIVNDFQKGDIAEGYSVSREKKESFPLTVTSAQKNPTAFYLCASSTGWTGPGELFFGEGSRLTVL.